Listed below are T cell receptor beta chains from one sample, sequenced in a study of tumor and adjacent non-tumor tissue in lung cancer. TCRdb re-derived calls from the multiplex PCR reads in MiXCR, one entry per CDR3 protein. The data show some 97,000 distinct CDR3 sequences, approximately 60% seen once. The source material was distant non-tumor lung tissue. All receptors come from a man aged 30 to 45 with non-small cell lung cancer. Both conserved end residues are part of each CDR3. A D gene is named only where the DNA matches it firmly. Size values are once, few and many counts, or a class for expanded clones, and some rows have none.

v_gene: TRBV30
len: 15
abundance: many
d_gene: TRBD1
j_gene: TRBJ1-1
CDR3aa: CAWSVRDRGGTEAFF
CDR3nt: TGTGCCTGGAGTGTACGTGACAGGGGAGGCACTGAAGCTTTCTTT

v_gene: TRBV12-3/TRBV12-4
len: 11
abundance: .
d_gene: .
j_gene: TRBJ2-3
CDR3aa: CVSSDTDTHYF
CDR3nt: TGTGTCAGCAGTGATACAGATACGCACTATTTT

v_gene: TRBV11-3
len: 15
abundance: .
d_gene: .
j_gene: TRBJ1-1
CDR3aa: CASSLDSLSGTAALF
CDR3nt: TGTGCCAGCAGCTTAGATAGTCTATCAGGCACTGCAGCTCTCTTT

v_gene: TRBV14
len: 16
abundance: .
d_gene: .
j_gene: TRBJ1-1
CDR3aa: CASSQERRIVNTEAFF
CDR3nt: TGTGCCAGCAGCCAAGAGAGGAGGATAGTGAACACTGAAGCTTTCTTT

v_gene: TRBV11-3
len: 14
abundance: .
d_gene: .
j_gene: TRBJ1-3
CDR3aa: CASSLNGSQNTIYF
CDR3nt: TGTGCCAGTAGCTTAAACGGGAGTCAAAACACCATATATTTT

v_gene: TRBV11-3
len: 14
abundance: .
d_gene: TRBD1
j_gene: TRBJ2-7
CDR3aa: CARSPTTGGYKQYF
CDR3nt: TGTGCCAGGAGCCCGACGACAGGGGGGTACAAGCAGTATTTC

v_gene: TRBV29-1
len: 12
abundance: .
d_gene: .
j_gene: TRBJ1-1
CDR3aa: CSTSWGNTETFF
CDR3nt: TGCAGCACCTCTTGGGGCAACACTGAAACTTTCTTT

v_gene: TRBV4-2
len: 18
abundance: .
d_gene: TRBD1
j_gene: TRBJ2-2
CDR3aa: CASSHPKVGQGGPGELSF
CDR3nt: TGTGCCAGCAGCCATCCTAAGGTGGGACAGGGTGGGCCCGGGGAGCTGTCTTTT

v_gene: TRBV5-1
len: 15
abundance: many
d_gene: .
j_gene: TRBJ2-1
CDR3aa: CASSLALVGYNEQFF
CDR3nt: TGCGCCAGCAGCTTGGCGCTGGTAGGCTACAATGAGCAGTTCTTC

v_gene: TRBV29-1
len: 16
abundance: .
d_gene: TRBD1
j_gene: TRBJ2-5
CDR3aa: CSVEARTGAYQETQYF
CDR3nt: TGCAGTGTTGAAGCTAGGACAGGGGCGTACCAAGAGACCCAGTACTTC

v_gene: TRBV12-3/TRBV12-4
len: 13
abundance: .
d_gene: .
j_gene: TRBJ2-3
CDR3aa: CASSLPSGDTQYF
CDR3nt: TGTGCCAGCAGTTTACCCAGCGGCGATACGCAGTATTTT

v_gene: TRBV20-1
len: 13
abundance: many
d_gene: TRBD2
j_gene: TRBJ2-1
CDR3aa: CSAGGWRANEQFF
CDR3nt: TGCAGTGCCGGGGGGTGGCGGGCCAATGAGCAGTTCTTC

v_gene: TRBV6-6
len: 15
abundance: once
d_gene: .
j_gene: TRBJ1-5
CDR3aa: CASTPLGYSNRPQHF
CDR3nt: TGTGCCAGCACTCCGCTAGGGTATAGCAATCGGCCCCAGCATTTT

v_gene: TRBV6-5
len: 15
abundance: .
d_gene: TRBD2
j_gene: TRBJ2-5
CDR3aa: CASSVRTSGGETHYF
CDR3nt: TGTGCCAGCAGTGTCAGGACTAGCGGGGGAGAGACCCATTACTTC

v_gene: TRBV12-3/TRBV12-4
len: 15
abundance: many
d_gene: .
j_gene: TRBJ1-6
CDR3aa: CASRNQGPHNSPLHF
CDR3nt: TGTGCCAGCAGAAACCAGGGGCCTCATAATTCACCCCTCCACTTT

v_gene: TRBV11-2
len: 13
abundance: .
d_gene: TRBD1
j_gene: TRBJ2-1
CDR3aa: CASSRTQGSEQLF
CDR3nt: TGTGCCAGCAGCCGAACACAGGGGAGTGAGCAGCTCTTC

v_gene: TRBV11-3
len: 14
abundance: .
d_gene: TRBD2
j_gene: TRBJ2-7
CDR3aa: CVSSFGGRGDDQYF
CDR3nt: TGTGTCAGCAGCTTTGGCGGGAGAGGGGACGACCAGTACTTC

v_gene: TRBV12-3/TRBV12-4
len: 15
abundance: once
d_gene: .
j_gene: TRBJ2-5
CDR3aa: CACSLAGESQETQYF
CDR3nt: TGTGCCTGCAGCTTAGCTGGGGAGTCACAAGAGACCCAATACTTC

v_gene: TRBV29-1
len: 14
abundance: once
d_gene: .
j_gene: TRBJ1-1
CDR3aa: CSVEGEQGTTKAFF
CDR3nt: TGCAGCGTTGAAGGGGAACAGGGCACCACCAAAGCTTTCTTT

v_gene: TRBV11-3
len: 15
abundance: .
d_gene: .
j_gene: TRBJ2-2
CDR3aa: CASSLVAANIWELFF
CDR3nt: TGTGCCAGCAGCTTAGTGGCGGCGAACATCTGGGAGCTGTTTTTT

v_gene: TRBV20-1
len: 13
abundance: .
d_gene: .
j_gene: TRBJ2-3
CDR3aa: CSTKGESTDTQYF
CDR3nt: TGCAGTACTAAAGGGGAGAGTACAGATACGCAGTATTTT

v_gene: TRBV29-1
len: 14
abundance: many
d_gene: .
j_gene: TRBJ1-1
CDR3aa: CSAHGTVMNTEAFF
CDR3nt: TGCAGCGCCCACGGGACCGTTATGAACACTGAAGCTTTCTTT

v_gene: TRBV20-1
len: 14
abundance: .
d_gene: TRBD2
j_gene: TRBJ2-3
CDR3aa: CSAMIAGAGDTQYF
CDR3nt: TGCAGTGCTATGATAGCGGGAGCGGGAGATACGCAGTATTTT

v_gene: TRBV29-1
len: 14
abundance: .
d_gene: .
j_gene: TRBJ2-7
CDR3aa: CSLNTRTPDYEQYF
CDR3nt: TGCAGCCTTAATACCAGGACACCCGACTACGAGCAGTACTTC

v_gene: TRBV11-1
len: 17
abundance: .
d_gene: TRBD1
j_gene: TRBJ1-1
CDR3aa: CASSLTGGRLGNTKAFF
CDR3nt: TGTGCCAGCAGCTTAACAGGGGGCCGCCTGGGGAACACTAAAGCTTTCTTT

v_gene: TRBV5-6
len: 16
abundance: .
d_gene: .
j_gene: TRBJ1-5
CDR3aa: CASSLEGQDSNQPQHF
CDR3nt: TGTGCCAGCAGCTTGGAGGGCCAAGATAGCAATCAGCCCCAACATTTT

v_gene: TRBV25-1
len: 14
abundance: few
d_gene: TRBD1
j_gene: TRBJ1-2
CDR3aa: CASSEDRGRFGYTF
CDR3nt: TGTGCCAGCAGTGAGGACAGGGGGCGTTTTGGCTACACCTTC

v_gene: TRBV11-1
len: 14
abundance: .
d_gene: TRBD2
j_gene: TRBJ2-7
CDR3aa: CPSSLGGTTYEQYF
CDR3nt: TGTCCCAGCAGTTTGGGAGGGACTACCTACGAGCAGTACTTC

v_gene: TRBV6-5
len: 12
abundance: .
d_gene: .
j_gene: TRBJ2-3
CDR3aa: CTSSYSFDTQYF
CDR3nt: TGTACCAGCAGTTACTCGTTCGATACGCAGTATTTT

v_gene: TRBV5-8
len: 12
abundance: many
d_gene: .
j_gene: TRBJ1-1
CDR3aa: CASSLTRRAAFF
CDR3nt: TGTGCCAGCAGCTTGACGAGGAGGGCGGCTTTCTTT

v_gene: TRBV11-2
len: 13
abundance: .
d_gene: .
j_gene: TRBJ2-7
CDR3aa: CVSTAGWRDEQYF
CDR3nt: TGTGTCAGCACCGCGGGCTGGAGAGACGAGCAGTACTTC

v_gene: TRBV11-2
len: 14
abundance: .
d_gene: .
j_gene: TRBJ2-7
CDR3aa: CASSLGYEGYEQYF
CDR3nt: TGTGCCAGCAGCTTAGGGTACGAAGGCTACGAGCAGTACTTC

v_gene: TRBV11-1
len: 15
abundance: .
d_gene: TRBD2
j_gene: TRBJ2-7
CDR3aa: CASSLEASGEYEHYF
CDR3nt: TGTGCAAGCAGCTTAGAGGCTAGCGGGGAGTACGAGCACTACTTC

v_gene: TRBV11-2
len: 13
abundance: .
d_gene: .
j_gene: TRBJ2-1
CDR3aa: CASCATPGNEHFF
CDR3nt: TGTGCCAGCTGCGCCACACCTGGCAATGAGCACTTCTTC

v_gene: TRBV20-1
len: 13
abundance: .
d_gene: .
j_gene: TRBJ2-3
CDR3aa: CSASVGARDTQYF
CDR3nt: TGCAGTGCTAGTGTGGGGGCCAGGGATACGCAGTATTTT

v_gene: TRBV11-3
len: 16
abundance: .
d_gene: .
j_gene: TRBJ1-5
CDR3aa: CASSPRAGGRTDTQHF
CDR3nt: TGTGCCAGCAGCCCACGAGCGGGAGGGCGCACGGATACGCAGCATTTT

v_gene: TRBV6-1
len: 11
abundance: .
d_gene: .
j_gene: TRBJ2-5
CDR3aa: CASTSQDTQYF
CDR3nt: TGTGCCAGCACATCGCAAGATACCCAGTACTTC

v_gene: TRBV11-3
len: 13
abundance: .
d_gene: TRBD2
j_gene: TRBJ2-3
CDR3aa: CASSSLASDTQYF
CDR3nt: TGTGCCAGCAGCTCACTAGCGTCAGATACGCAGTATTTT

v_gene: TRBV20-1
len: 14
abundance: .
d_gene: .
j_gene: TRBJ2-2
CDR3aa: CSARGGVNTRELFF
CDR3nt: TGCAGTGCTAGAGGGGGGGTAAACACCCGGGAGTTGTTTTTT

v_gene: TRBV6-5
len: 17
abundance: .
d_gene: .
j_gene: TRBJ1-6
CDR3aa: CTSSYSREGANNSPLHF
CDR3nt: TGTACCAGCAGCTACTCGAGGGAAGGGGCTAATAATTCACCCCTCCACTTT

v_gene: TRBV5-8
len: 15
abundance: few
d_gene: TRBD1
j_gene: TRBJ1-4
CDR3aa: CASSLGQGVEEKLFF
CDR3nt: TGTGCCAGCAGCTTGGGACAGGGCGTCGAGGAAAAACTGTTTTTT